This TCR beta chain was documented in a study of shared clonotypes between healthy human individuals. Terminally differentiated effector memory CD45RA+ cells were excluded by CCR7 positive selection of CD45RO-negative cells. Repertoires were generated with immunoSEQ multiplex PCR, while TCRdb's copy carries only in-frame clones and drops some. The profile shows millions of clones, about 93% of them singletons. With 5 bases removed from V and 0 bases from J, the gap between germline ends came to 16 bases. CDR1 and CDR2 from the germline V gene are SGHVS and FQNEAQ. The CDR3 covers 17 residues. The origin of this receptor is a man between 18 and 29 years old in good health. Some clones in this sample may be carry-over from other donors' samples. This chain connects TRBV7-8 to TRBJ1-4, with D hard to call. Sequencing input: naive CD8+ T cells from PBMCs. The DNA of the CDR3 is TGTGCCAGCAGCCTAAAGGGAGGATTGGCAACTAATGAAAAACTGTTTTTT. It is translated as CASSLKGGLATNEKLFF.